This T cell receptor (beta chain) was sequenced during a study of regulatory T cells in long-lasting Graves disease (dated by TCRdb to the early 2020s). Regarding the research as a whole: Antithyroid drugs had been taken for less than 3 months by newly diagnosed Graves' disease patients. Persistent Graves' disease patients were compared with newly diagnosed Graves' disease patients by peripheral blood TCR sequencing and RNA sequencing. The study was registered as a clinical trial and conducted in China. A total of some 35 samples underwent TCR sequencing: about 13 from persistent and roughly 20 from newly diagnosed Graves' disease patients. Results the study describes overall, beyond this receptor: A larger number of public clonotypes was shared among persistent patients (approximately 2,600) than among newly diagnosed patients (around 880). TRBV28, TRBJ1-2 and TRBJ2-5 were preferentially used in persistent disease, while TRBV20-1 and TRBJ2-1 were favored in newly diagnosed disease. The authors acknowledged the small sample size as a limitation that may reduce accuracy. Sequencing and analysis were limited to the TCR beta chain. Only peripheral blood was studied, because thyroid tissue, the primary lesion, was inaccessible. Compared with newly diagnosed patients, patients with persistent Graves' disease had lower TCR Shannon entropy and fewer highly expanded clones, which suggests clonal expansion.

CDR1 MGHRA and CDR2 YSYEKL were looked up in the germline V gene. The CDR3 covers 17 residues, taking in both the cysteine and the phenylalanine. Just CDR3 DNA is preserved here, 51 bases in frame from base 1. V is pruned by 0 bases and J by 5 bases, leaving 7 bases of the junction without a gene match. The protocol used for the library was multiplex PCR. Sequenced using an Illumina HiSeq 4000. To build TCR beta libraries, CDR3 regions were amplified by Arm-PCR using iRepertoire HTBI primers. Before sequencing, the PCR products underwent gel purification. The authors' pipeline ran thus. A total of fewer than 70 TRBV and 14 TRBJ segments were identified across samples and were used for gene usage analysis of CDR3 amino acid clonotypes. COPE and FqMerger were used to merge filtered high-quality paired reads into contigs. BLAST was used to align contigs to the IMGT TRBV, TRBD and TRBJ reference genes, and CDR3 was defined following IMGT. Highly expanded clones were defined as clonotypes with a frequency above 0.1%. Repertoire diversity was measured by Shannon entropy, and V-J evenness by the Gini coefficient. Public clonotypes were defined as clonotypes shared by more than one individual. Using fastp at Q25 and MiXCR, TCRdb reprocessed the public reads and kept productive beta chains. Merged by CDR3 protein, the rows form single entries marked with the most common genes and DNA. The V and J calls and clone size are TCRdb's, not the authors'. In all, the sample holds over 200,000 distinct CDR3 sequences, and more than 15% of those were seen once. The top ten hold 14% of the sample.

The sample's time point label, in plain terms: newly diagnosed GD, antithyroid drugs for less than 3 months. For both TCR sequencing and RNA sequencing, RNA was extracted from PBMCs in TRIzol. The diagnosis of Graves' disease followed American Thyroid Association guidelines. Recruitment of patients was carried out at an endocrinology department in Xi'an, China. Each patient gave around 9 milliliters of peripheral blood, collected in an EDTA anticoagulant tube. PBMCs were isolated by Ficoll Paque Plus density gradient separation without further T cell sorting. RNA quality was checked with an Agilent 2100 Bioanalyzer and agarose gel, and concentration with a NanoDrop 2000. This clonotype has just a few counts. Its antigen target is currently unknown. Within one base of it there is no much larger clone, and no base qualities were kept. In addition, the sample was reused for a study of T cells in Graves' hyperthyroidism and ophthalmopathy. In that second paper, the authors write: A patient counted as having stable Graves' hyperthyroidism if no progression to ophthalmopathy occurred over 18 months of follow-up. The hyperthyroidism patients were between 18 and 65 years old and newly diagnosed, with a disease duration of less than 2 months. Patients with uncontrolled infections, other autoimmune diseases, pregnancy or lactation were excluded. Diagnoses relied on clinical symptoms, serum thyroxine and TRAb, thyroid ultrasound and orbital computed tomography. The TCR CDR3 was subjected to a first round of RT-PCR using the HTBI primer set and the Qiagen OneStep RT-PCR kit. Blood samples also contained most of the expanded thyroid clonotypes (frequency above 0.001), which suggests that blood repertoires may reflect thyroid immune responses. A 13 V-J signature model separated ophthalmopathy from stable hyperthyroidism, with around 90% sensitivity and roughly 84% specificity in cross-validation and 80%/75% in testing. In validation, the model predicted progression to ophthalmopathy with 55% to 71% sensitivity and around 72% specificity, a median of around six months before onset. To identify TCR V-J signatures that set the groups apart, the researchers used a discovery cohort of more than 95 patients, made up of around 40 with Graves' ophthalmopathy and about 59 with stable Graves' hyperthyroidism. An independent validation cohort of 18 to 20 hyperthyroidism patients and over 15 patients who later progressed to ophthalmopathy tested prospective prediction of ophthalmopathy. The approximately 95 discovery patients were divided at random into training and test sets in a 7:3 ratio. The study also compared thyroid tissue and blood T-cell repertoires from about six Graves' hyperthyroidism patients. After sampling, hyperthyroidism patients received methimazole starting at 30 mg daily, and ophthalmopathy patients received high-dose intravenous methylprednisolone. Libraries were constructed in a second round of multiplex PCR, after which size selection and purification were performed. Sequencing of the libraries was done on an Illumina HiSeq2000 using paired-end 100 bp reads. Raw data were processed with SOAPnuke, discarding reads with adapters, uncalled bases, mean Phred below 15, or no exact constant-primer or identifier match. High-quality paired reads were merged using COPE v1.2.5, and each unique nucleotide sequence was defined as a clonotype. MiTCR v1.1 was used to align clonotypes to the IMGT TRBV, TRBD and TRBJ reference segments. Analysis was restricted to V-J combinations with a frequency above 0.0001, which covered about 99% of repertoires. A TCS score was defined as the ratio of F50 (clonal expansion) to E x V (chaos), with BLOSUM62-based TCRdist applied between CDR3 peptides within each V-J. Welch's t-statistics and random forest reduced fewer than 550 V-J features to some 14, which were used in a naive Bayes classifier (R e1071). No statistical method was used to set the sample size in advance, and investigators knew the group allocation. According to the paper, TCR Vbeta CDR3 sequencing was carried out on approximately 140 peripheral blood samples, which came from 40 to 45 ophthalmopathy, approximately 78 hyperthyroidism and roughly 17 progressor patients.

This receptor chain uses TRBV4-1 and TRBJ1-4; the junction holds 9 bases that match TRBD1. Source: peripheral blood mononuclear cells (PBMCs), taken at new diagnosis, from a patient treated with antithyroid drugs. The TCR sequence derives from a woman in her thirties with Graves disease. Donor details come from another sample of the same person, matched by shared clones. The DNA sequence follows: TGCGCCAGCAGCCAAGATCCCCCGGACAGGGGCAATGAAAAACTGTTTTTT. Its product reads: CASSQDPPDRGNEKLFF.